This T cell receptor beta chain was sequenced for a study of cytomegalovirus exposure and HLA in healthy donors. Broader study findings: Confirmation was obtained in vitro that three CMV-associated chains are specific for CMV antigens. According to a subsequent analysis, TCR clusters from the first cohort were inclined to appear together in the roughly 120 validation repertoires. Reported results showed that the classifier diagnosed cytomegalovirus status with high specificity and sensitivity.

In the case of this clone: Its antigen is not identified.

The CDR3 has 19 amino acids. The J segment lost 8 bases and the V segment lost 1 base, leaving 17 bases of the junction unmatched. Germline V gives CDR1 SGHVS, CDR2 FQNEAQ. Method: immunoSEQ multiplex PCR; TCRdb's copy keeps in-frame clones and lacks some. The sample contains about 130,000 clones, approximately 91% of which appear only once. The clonotype was recovered from a woman between 18 and 29 years old in good health and CMV-seronegative. Sequencing used PBMCs. The chain is built from TRBV7-8 and TRBJ2-1; 10 bases line up with TRBD2. In DNA form, the CDR3 reads TGTGCCAGCAGCTTAGTTCTGGGTATTCCTAGCGGGAGACTCGATGAGCAGTTCTTC. Amino acid sequence: CASSLVLGIPSGRLDEQFF.